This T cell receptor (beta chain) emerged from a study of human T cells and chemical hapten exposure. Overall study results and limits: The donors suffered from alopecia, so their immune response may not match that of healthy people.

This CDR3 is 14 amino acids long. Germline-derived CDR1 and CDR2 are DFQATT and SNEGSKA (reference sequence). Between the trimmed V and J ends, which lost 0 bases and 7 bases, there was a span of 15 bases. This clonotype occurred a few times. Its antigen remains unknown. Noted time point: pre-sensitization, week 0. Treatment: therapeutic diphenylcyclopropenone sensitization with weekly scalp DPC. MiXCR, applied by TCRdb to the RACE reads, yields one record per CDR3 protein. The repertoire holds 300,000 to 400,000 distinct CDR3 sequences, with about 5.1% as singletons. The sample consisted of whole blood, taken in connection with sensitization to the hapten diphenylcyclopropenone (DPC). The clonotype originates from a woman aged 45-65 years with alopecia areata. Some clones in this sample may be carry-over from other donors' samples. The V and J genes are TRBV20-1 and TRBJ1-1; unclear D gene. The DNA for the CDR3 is TGCAGTGCTAGAGAGAGCGACCGTTACTATGAAGCTTTCTTT. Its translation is CSARESDRYYEAFF.